What follows are 24 T cell receptor beta chains derived from one specimen sequenced in a study of CD8 T cells in ankylosing spondylitis. TCRdb reanalysed the 5' RACE reads using MiXCR and keeps one entry per CDR3 protein. The data show approximately 240,000 distinct CDR3 sequences, with around 25% seen just once and approximately 0.61% held by the top ten. The sequencing sample was made of blood, either unsorted or a sorted T cell fraction (not recorded which). These receptors all stem from a male donor with ankylosing spondylitis or in good health (not recorded which).

This clonotype turned up a few times. The chain recombines TRBV20-1 with TRBJ2-5; a weak D match, TRBD1 (5 bases). The CDR3 has 15 residues. Looked up from germline, CDR1 is DFQATT and CDR2 is SNEGSKA (reference sequence). Trimming took 3 bases from V and 8 from J, leaving 22 bases between them. The CDR3 nucleotides are TGCAGTGCTAGCATGTCCTCAGGACAACAACAAACCCAGTACTTC. It encodes CSASMSSGQQQTQYF.

A few counts support this clonotype. The genes are TRBV5-1 and TRBJ2-2; the D gene is possibly TRBD2 (6 bases). This CDR3 has 15 residues. Trimming took 2 bases from V and 2 from J, leaving 10 bases between them. The V gene's germline CDR1 is SGHRS and CDR2 YFSETQ. The CDR3 region has the DNA TGCGCCAGCAGCTTCTCACTAGCTAACACCGGGGAGCTGTTTTTT. This sequence encodes CASSFSLANTGELFF.

The chain has TRBV11-1 and TRBJ1-4, with D uncertain. CDR1 and CDR2 (germline): SGHAT, FQDESV (reference sequence). The CDR3 totals 14 residues. The V end lost 4 bases, the J end lost 4 bases, and 10 bases lay between the germline ends. CDR3 sequence reads: CASSSFLDNEKLFF. The CDR3 DNA follows: TGTGCCAGCAGCTCGTTCTTAGATAATGAAAAACTGTTTTTT.

This chain uses TRBV11-1 with TRBJ2-3; 10 bases fit TRBD2. The length of the CDR3 is 17 residues. V lost 8 bases, J lost 0 bases, and 11 bases stayed unmatched. The germline gives CDR1 SGHAT, CDR2 FQDESV (reference sequence). CDR3 in amino acids: CASSTSGAKTSTDTQYF. The CDR3, as DNA: TGTGCCAGCTCCACTAGCGGGGCAAAAACTAGCACAGATACGCAGTATTTT.

This clonotype was counted only a few times. This chain connects TRBV20-1 to TRBJ2-3; perhaps TRBD2 as D (5 bases). The ends were cut back, 5 bases at V and 0 bases at J, with 9 bases in the middle. The CDR3 contains 13 residues. From germline, CDR1 is DFQATT and CDR2 SNEGSKA (reference sequence). The CDR3 bases are TGCAGTGCTCCCCCGGGGAGCACAGATACGCAGTATTTT. Its translation: CSAPPGSTDTQYF.

V gene TRBV2 combines with J gene TRBJ2-1, with unresolved D. Deletions cut 2 bases from V and 1 base from J, with 6 bases between. This CDR3 has 14 residues. The germline V gene has CDR1 SNHLY and CDR2 FYNNEI. CDR3 DNA: TGTGCCAGCAGTGAAAGTGGGTCCTACAATGAGCAGTTCTTC. Its translation is CASSESGSYNEQFF.

This clonotype was recorded many times. The chain links TRBV20-1 to TRBJ1-1; 7 bases fit TRBD1. V lost 3 bases to trimming and J lost 1 base; unmatched junction nucleotides: 5. Germline CDR1 and CDR2: DFQATT and SNEGSKA (reference sequence). The CDR3 is 14 amino acids. The CDR3 sequence: CSASTGAKNTEAFF. The CDR3 DNA follows: TGCAGTGCTAGTACAGGGGCAAAGAACACTGAAGCTTTCTTT.

This clonotype turned up a few times. The rearrangement uses TRBV10-3 and TRBJ2-7, with 10 bases aligning to TRBD1. CDR3 length: 14 amino acids. V was pared by 2 bases and J by 6 bases, with 4 bases of the junction left unmatched. The germline V gene has CDR1 ENHRY and CDR2 SYGVKD. The CDR3 reads CAISEAGTGVEQYF. The CDR3, as DNA: TGTGCCATCAGTGAGGCCGGGACAGGGGTCGAGCAGTACTTC.

The chain is built from TRBV2 and TRBJ2-3, with 12 bases that match TRBD2. The germline V gene encodes CDR1 SNHLY and CDR2 FYNNEI. V gave up 11 bases and J gave up 3 bases; unmatched junction bases: 18. The CDR3 sequence is 18 residues long. CDR3: CAFSLGPLAGGLTDTQYF. Here the CDR3 DNA reads TGTGCCTTCAGTTTAGGGCCCCTAGCGGGGGGGTTGACAGATACGCAGTATTTT.

This clonotype was detected many times. The V call is TRBV2, the J call TRBJ2-5, with a tentative D call TRBD1 (6 bases). The ends were cut back, 7 bases at V and 5 bases at J, with 17 bases in the middle. The CDR3 consists of 14 residues. Looked up from germline, CDR1 is SNHLY and CDR2 is FYNNEI. CDR3 amino acids: CASIFRGWGETQYF. The CDR3, as DNA: TGTGCCAGCATCTTCAGGGGTTGGGGCGAGACCCAGTACTTC.

This clonotype came up a few times. The chain combines TRBV15 with TRBJ2-4; 10 positions match TRBD1. The V and J ends lost 8 bases and 1 base, in that order; junction bases with no gene match: 2. The CDR3 is 14 amino acids. Germline loops: CDR1 LNHNV, CDR2 YYDKDF (reference sequence). The CDR3 is CATGTGEAKNIQYF. As DNA, the CDR3 is TGTGCCACCGGGACAGGGGAGGCCAAAAACATTCAGTACTTC.

The J gene is TRBJ1-4, the V gene TRBV20-1; TRBD1 matches 9 bases. Trimming removed 5 bases from V and 8 bases from J; junction bases left unmatched: 9. The length of the CDR3 is 14 residues. CDR1 is DFQATT and CDR2 is SNEGSKA in the germline V gene (reference sequence). CDR3 coding DNA: TGCAGTGCTCACTCGACAGGGGGGGAAGAAAAACTGTTTTTT. This gives the protein CSAHSTGGEEKLFF.

The genes are TRBV6-1 and TRBJ2-1, with 10 bases that match TRBD2. The V and J ends lost 3 bases and 4 bases, in that order; junction bases with no gene match: 6. The V gene's germline CDR1 is MNHNS and CDR2 SASEGT. This CDR3 region has 16 residues. For the CDR3, the DNA is TGTGCCAGCAGTGATCAACTAGCGGGGACGTACAATGAGCAGTTCTTC. Its protein product is CASSDQLAGTYNEQFF.

This clonotype was detected a few times. The chain recombines TRBV12-3 or TRBV12-4 with TRBJ2-1; D remains ambiguous. This CDR3 comprises 11 residues. With 0 bases removed from V and 12 bases from J, the gap between germline ends came to 6 bases. CDR3 nucleotides: TGTGCCAGCAGTTTAGCCCAGGCGCAGTTCTTC. Its translation: CASSLAQAQFF.

The V gene is TRBV12-3 or TRBV12-4, the J gene TRBJ2-1, with no clear D. The V gene lost 4 bases and the J gene lost 10 bases, with 8 bases spanning the gap. The CDR3 length is 11 residues. DNA for the CDR3: TGTGCCAGCAGTTCGAAACTAGAGCAGTTCTTC. Its protein product is CASSSKLEQFF.

This clonotype was counted at least ten times. The CDR3 DNA is TGTGCCACCAGTGATGCGACACTAGCGGGGGGCACAGATACGCAGTATTTT. It encodes CATSDATLAGGTDTQYF. This chain links TRBV24-1 with TRBJ2-3, with TRBD2 identical over 11 bases. In germline, CDR1 is KGHDR, CDR2 SFDVKD. The length of the CDR3 is 17 residues. V lost 3 bases to trimming and J lost 1 base; unmatched junction nucleotides: 5.

This clonotype was picked up many times. The J gene is TRBJ2-7, the V gene TRBV7-9, with TRBD1 as a possible D gene (6 bases). Trimming cost V 5 bases and J 1 base, with 9 bases left between them. This CDR3 is built from 13 residues. CDR1 and CDR2 (germline): SEHNR, FQNEAQ (reference sequence). The CDR3 DNA sequence: TGTGCCAGCAGCAAAGGGGGATCCTACGAGCAGTACTTC. Its protein is CASSKGGSYEQYF.

Many counts were recorded for this clonotype. This chain connects TRBV12-3 or TRBV12-4 to TRBJ2-2, with no clear D. The CDR3 length is 11 residues. The germline V and J ends were trimmed by 6 bases and 5 bases, with 4 bases remaining between them. The DNA for the CDR3 is TGTGCCAGCAGAAGAACCGGGGAGCTGTTTTTT. It yields the protein CASRRTGELFF.

This clonotype showed up just a few times. This chain links TRBV15 with TRBJ2-3; D gene uncertain. Germline V gives CDR1 LNHNV, CDR2 YYDKDF (reference sequence). This CDR3 is 13 amino acids long. V was cut by 5 bases and J by 6 bases, with 12 bases left in between. For the CDR3, the DNA is TGTGCCACCAGCTTCAGGACGGTCGATACGCAGTATTTT. It codes for CATSFRTVDTQYF.

V and J are TRBV2 and TRBJ2-7; TRBD1 matches at 7 bases. This CDR3 region has 12 residues. V lost 8 bases, J lost 7 bases, and 8 bases stayed unmatched. Germline CDR1 and CDR2: SNHLY and FYNNEI. The CDR3, as DNA: TGTGCCAGCGGCGAACAGGGGTGGGAGCAGTACTTC. Protein: CASGEQGWEQYF.

This clonotype was picked up a small number of times. The rearrangement joins TRBV29-1 to TRBJ2-5, with D possibly called TRBD1 or TRBD2 (5 bases each). Germline CDR1 and CDR2: SQVTM and ANQGSEA. V shed 4 bases and J shed 3 bases, with 12 bases lying between them. The CDR3 contains 13 residues. The CDR3: CSVVLWGKETQYF. The CDR3 region has the DNA TGCAGCGTTGTATTATGGGGGAAAGAGACCCAGTACTTC.

This clonotype turned up a few times. CDR3 DNA: TGTGCCACCAGCAGAGATGTTCCCTACGAGCAGTACTTC. Translation gives CATSRDVPYEQYF. V and J are TRBV15 and TRBJ2-7; the D is unclear. The CDR3 extends over 13 amino acids. In germline, CDR1 is LNHNV, CDR2 YYDKDF (reference sequence). Deletions cut 0 bases from V and 2 bases from J, with 5 bases between.

Ten or more counts support this clonotype. CDR3 bases: TGTGCCATCAGCAGGGACCTAACGACCGGGGAGCTGTTTTTT. This codes for CAISRDLTTGELFF. The rearrangement joins TRBV10-3 to TRBJ2-2; D might be TRBD1 or TRBD2, each matching 5 bases. The CDR3 extends over 14 amino acids. Deletions cut 6 bases from V and 5 bases from J, with 13 bases between. Germline V gene data show CDR1 as ENHRY and CDR2 as SYGVKD.

The CDR3 reads CSARDRPSTDTQYF. The CDR3, as DNA: TGCAGCGCTCGGGACAGGCCTAGCACAGATACGCAGTATTTT. The chain uses TRBV29-1 and TRBJ2-3, with 8 bases lining up with TRBD1. Trimming at V came to 7 bases and at J to 0 bases, leaving 6 bases not matched to a gene. The CDR3 extends over 14 amino acids. CDR1 SQVTM and CDR2 ANQGSEA come from the germline V gene.